This T cell receptor beta chain was retrieved from a study of OX40 agonist ivuxolimab in advanced cancers. Study-level background: Ivuxolimab was an agonistic, fully human IgG2 monoclonal antibody directed against OX40 (CD134), a costimulatory receptor. Peripheral TCRbeta sequencing aimed to test whether ivuxolimab altered TCR sequence diversity and caused clonal T-cell expansion. In the dose-escalation cohort, approximately 82% of patients were male, and the mean age was approximately 64 years, with a range of about 20 to 79. Intravenous ivuxolimab was administered to patients every 2 weeks at six dose levels: 0.01, 0.1, 0.3, 1.5, 3 and 10 mg/kg. The paper reports the monotherapy dose-escalation portion (N of about 54 patients) of the phase I ivuxolimab trial. Partial responses were achieved by three dose-escalation patients, of whom one had hepatocellular carcinoma and two had cutaneous melanoma. Of the 52 patients in dose escalation, around 19 had hepatocellular carcinoma, around 15 had melanoma, 9 had renal cell carcinoma and 9 had head and neck cancer. Prior anti-PD-1, anti-PD-L1 or anti-CTLA-4 therapy was permitted, and checkpoint inhibitors had been received by roughly two fifths of dose-escalation patients.

The trial excluded patients who had a history of autoimmune disease or who were on systemic immunosuppression. Peripheral blood for TCR sequencing was drawn from every dose cohort at baseline, at cycle 4 day 1 and at cycle 7 day 1. Samples were obtained from an open-label, multicenter, first-in-human phase I dose-escalation trial of ivuxolimab. Adults with locally advanced or metastatic head and neck squamous cell, hepatocellular, melanoma or renal cell carcinoma were enrolled in the trial. CD4+ and CD8+ T cells were sorted separately from peripheral blood before TCR sequencing. Broader findings and caveats from the paper: After ivuxolimab, more expanded clones were found on average in CD8+ T cells than in CD4+ T cells. At doses of 0.1 to 3.0 mg/kg, clonal expansion of both CD4+ and CD8+ T cells in blood was seen between baseline and week 6. In the 0.1-3.0 mg/kg groups, partial responders had among the lowest normalized peripheral clonal expansion, particularly in CD8+ T cells. Low levels of normalized T-cell clonal expansion were also seen in some patients who did not respond. Which antigens the clonally expanded peripheral T cells were specific for was not determined.

The count of this clone is one. Its antigen is still unknown. No much larger clone is present one base from it, and per-base qualities are unavailable. The germline V gene gives CDR1 as SGHDT and CDR2 as YYEEEE. V is cut back by 0 bases and J by 5 bases, with 9 bases in the junction unmatched. Spanning cysteine to phenylalanine, the CDR3 consists of 16 amino acids. Just the 48-base CDR3 DNA is kept, in frame starting at base 1. To sequence the TCRbeta CDR3 region, genomic DNA was isolated from the sorted cells. TCRbeta CDR3 regions were sequenced using the immunoSEQ Assay. This is the immuneACCESS table as TCRdb keeps it, with only in-frame sequences that have V and J called. A part of the clones is gone; compared with another copy, unresolved V genes explain less than half, and the rest is unexplained. This sample lists about 83,000 clones; about 90% were detected once. Clones ranked in the top ten supply more than 7% of the sample.

Rearrangement joined TRBV5-6 to TRBJ2-5, with TRBD2 matching 8 junction bases. The material was CD4+ or CD8+ T cells sorted from blood, obtained in a trial of the OX40 agonist ivuxolimab. The sequence came from an adult with an advanced solid tumor such as melanoma, head and neck, liver or kidney cancer. CDR3 protein: CASSLAVSGVWETQYF. At the DNA level, the sequence is TGTGCCAGCAGCTTGGCCGTTAGCGGGGTATGGGAGACCCAGTACTTC.